This T cell receptor (beta chain) was observed in a study of T cells after yellow fever vaccination. Overall study results and limits: A large majority of primary-vaccination clones showed up again after the booster (about 97% CD4, 75% to 90% CD8).

This clonotype turned up a few times. Its cognate antigen is unknown. The CDR3 is 13 residues long. The germline gives CDR1 SNHLY, CDR2 FYNNEI. V lost 6 bases and J 2 bases, leaving 10 bases between the germline ends. Using its own MiXCR run on the 5' RACE reads, TCRdb lists one record per CDR3 protein. The repertoire holds about 210,000 distinct CDR3 sequences, with about 3% as singletons. This sequence was found in a man aged 18 to 35 who received the YFV17D yellow fever vaccine. The rearrangement links TRBV2 to TRBJ2-5; the D gene is possibly TRBD2 (5 bases). The sample in question was CD4+ T cells sorted from PBMCs, obtained 10 days after the yellow fever booster vaccination. The CDR3 DNA sequence: TGTGCCAGCAGCGGACTCACACAAGAGACCCAGTACTTC. The encoded protein is CASSGLTQETQYF.